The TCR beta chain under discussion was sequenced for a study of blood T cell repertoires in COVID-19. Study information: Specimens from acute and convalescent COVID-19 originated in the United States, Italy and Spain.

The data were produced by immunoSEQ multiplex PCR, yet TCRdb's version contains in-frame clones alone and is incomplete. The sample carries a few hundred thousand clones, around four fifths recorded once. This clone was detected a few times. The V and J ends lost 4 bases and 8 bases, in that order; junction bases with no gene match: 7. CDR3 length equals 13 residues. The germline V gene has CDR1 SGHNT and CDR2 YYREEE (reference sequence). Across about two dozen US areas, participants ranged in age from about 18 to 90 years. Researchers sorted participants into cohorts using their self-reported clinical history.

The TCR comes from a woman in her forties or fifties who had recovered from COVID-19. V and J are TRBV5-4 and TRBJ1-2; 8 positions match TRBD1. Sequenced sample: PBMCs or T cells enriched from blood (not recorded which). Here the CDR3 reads CASSRGQGMGYTF. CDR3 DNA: TGTGCCAGCAGCCGCGGACAGGGCATGGGCTACACCTTC.